This T cell receptor beta chain was recovered during a study of cytotoxic CD8 clonotypes in ibrutinib-treated CLL. Across the study: Response sampling took place at median about 12 months of treatment, range 6 to 36. A mean of about 240,000 productive templates and 100,000 or so productive rearrangements was obtained per sample.

In its sample, this clone was seen once. Antigen specificity is unknown. The study's findings and limits: Baseline levels were approached again at progression, after clonality had risen at ibrutinib response. Once treatment began, public clonotypes, which were uncommon, contracted or stayed stable.

The CDR3 extends over 18 amino acids. Germline V lookup: CDR1 SGHDN, CDR2 FVKESK. Deletions cut 2 bases from V and 5 bases from J, with 24 bases between. The table came from immunoSEQ multiplex PCR; TCRdb's copy has only in-frame clones and leaves some out. The sample includes about 330,000 clones, over 60% of them seen just once. This material consisted of PBMCs, taken after 36 months of ibrutinib treatment. This receptor was taken from a human donor with chronic lymphocytic leukemia. The gene calls are TRBV14 and TRBJ1-1; TRBD1 might be the D (5 bases). CDR3 in amino acids: CASSQILFRRGERTEAFF. CDR3 sequence (DNA): TGTGCCAGCAGCCAAATTTTATTTAGGAGGGGTGAGAGAACTGAAGCTTTCTTT.